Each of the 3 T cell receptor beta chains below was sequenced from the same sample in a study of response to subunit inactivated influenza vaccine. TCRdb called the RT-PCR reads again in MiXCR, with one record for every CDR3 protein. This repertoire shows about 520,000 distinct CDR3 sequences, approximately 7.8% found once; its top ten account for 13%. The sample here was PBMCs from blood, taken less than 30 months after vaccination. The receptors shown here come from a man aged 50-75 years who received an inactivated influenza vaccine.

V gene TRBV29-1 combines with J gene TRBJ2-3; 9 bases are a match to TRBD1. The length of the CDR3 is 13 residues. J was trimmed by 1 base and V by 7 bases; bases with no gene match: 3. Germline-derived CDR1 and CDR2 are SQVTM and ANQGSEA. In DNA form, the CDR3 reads TGCAGCGGGACAGGGGTCGGCACAGATACGCAGTATTTT. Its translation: CSGTGVGTDTQYF.

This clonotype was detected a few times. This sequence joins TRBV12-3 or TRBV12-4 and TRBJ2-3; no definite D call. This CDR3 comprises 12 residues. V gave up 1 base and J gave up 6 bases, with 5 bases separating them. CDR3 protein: CASSLDVDTQYF. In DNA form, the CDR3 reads TGTGCCAGCAGTTTAGACGTGGATACGCAGTATTTT.

CDR3 nucleotide sequence: TGTGCCAGCAGGGGGGAGTCAGGGGGTAATCAGCCCCAGCATTTT. Its protein is CASRGESGGNQPQHF. This chain joins TRBV7-2 and TRBJ1-5, with 7 bases fitting TRBD1. This CDR3 has 15 residues. The germline CDR1 and CDR2 sequences are SGHTA and FQGNSA. With 6 bases clipped from V and 4 bases from J, the junction kept 9 bases outside the gene matches.